One sample yielded the 27 T cell receptor beta chains listed below, sequenced in a study of T cell responses to AZD1222 COVID-19 vaccine. Sequencing used immunoSEQ multiplex PCR; TCRdb keeps in-frame clones, though not all of them. The table records about 180,000 clones, about nine tenths of them present only once. Sequenced here: peripheral blood, sampled on day 0 of AZD1222 vaccination. Every receptor here comes from an adult in good health.

This clone was seen just once. The V gene is TRBV3-1 (or the pseudogene TRBV3-2), the J gene TRBJ1-2, with TRBD1 matching 9 bases. J was trimmed by 7 bases and V by 6 bases; bases with no gene match: 12. The CDR3 is 15 amino acids. The germline V gene has CDR1 LGHDT and CDR2 YNNKEL (reference sequence). Here the CDR3 DNA reads TGTGCCAGCAGGGATAAGGGACAGGGTCTTCCTGGCTACACCTTC. Translating gives CASRDKGQGLPGYTF.

The V gene is TRBV6-2 or TRBV6-3, the J gene TRBJ1-5, with 10 bases fitting TRBD1. Looked up from germline, CDR1 is MNHEY and CDR2 is SVGEGT. The CDR3 has 17 residues. J was trimmed by 5 bases and V by 6 bases; bases with no gene match: 13. In DNA, the CDR3 is TGTGCCAGCAGCCCCCGGGACAGGGGTTCTGGAGATCAGCCCCAGCATTTT. Translated, it gives CASSPRDRGSGDQPQHF.

This chain links TRBV4-1 with TRBJ1-6; D gene unclear. Germline CDR1 is MGHRA and CDR2 is YSYEKL. V shed 4 bases and J shed 11 bases, with 15 bases lying between them. The CDR3 covers 14 residues. The CDR3 nucleotides are TGCGCCAGCAGCCCGACTCTGGGCGCTCCACCCCTCCACTTT. Protein product: CASSPTLGAPPLHF.

The rearrangement joins TRBV3-1 (or the pseudogene TRBV3-2) to TRBJ1-1; 7 positions agree with TRBD1. V gave up 4 bases and J gave up 5 bases; unmatched junction bases: 25. The CDR3 is made up of 20 amino acids. Germline V gene sequence: CDR1 LGHDT, CDR2 YNNKEL (reference sequence). The CDR3 DNA reads TGTGCCAGCAGCCTCCCCCGGACCGTAGGGGGCGGAGGACTTAGGACTGAAGCTTTCTTT. This translates into CASSLPRTVGGGGLRTEAFF.

The gene calls are TRBV11-3 and TRBJ2-7, with D uncertain. V lost 5 bases, J lost 3 bases, and 11 bases lay in between. Germline lookup yields CDR1 SGHNT and CDR2 YENEEA. The CDR3 is made up of 13 amino acids. The CDR3 DNA reads as TGTGCCAGCAGCCCTAGGATGAGCTACGAGCAGTACTTC. Its translation: CASSPRMSYEQYF.

The CDR3 is CASSLGGRRVAFF. CDR3 coding DNA: TGTGCCAGCAGCCTGGGGGGGCGCAGGGTGGCTTTCTTT. V is TRBV6-5 and J is TRBJ1-1; TRBD1 might be the D (6 bases). CDR1 MNHEY and CDR2 SVGAGI come from the germline V gene. V lost 6 bases, J lost 11 bases, and 19 bases lay in between. This CDR3 region has 13 residues.

This sequence joins TRBV6-5 and TRBJ1-5, with 10 bases fitting TRBD1. The CDR3 is made up of 15 amino acids. Germline values: CDR1 MNHEY, CDR2 SVGAGI. The ends lost 6 bases at V and 2 bases at J; junction bases unmatched: 4. DNA for the CDR3: TGTGCCAGCAGAGACAGGGGGCGCGGCAATCAGCCCCAGCATTTT. Its protein is CASRDRGRGNQPQHF.

This clone was seen just once. The CDR3 region is CASSRTEIYNEQFF. As DNA, the CDR3 is TGTGCCAGCTCACGGACAGAGATCTACAATGAGCAGTTCTTC. The chain combines TRBV18 with TRBJ2-1, with a tentative D call TRBD1 (6 bases). The CDR3 is made up of 14 amino acids. Per germline, CDR1 KGHSH and CDR2 LQKENI. V lost 4 bases, J lost 3 bases, and 10 bases lay in between.

V is TRBV7-9 and J is TRBJ2-3; D is possibly TRBD2 (6 bases). Between the trimmed V and J ends, which lost 7 bases and 5 bases, there was a span of 22 bases. Germline V gives CDR1 SEHNR, CDR2 FQNEAQ (reference sequence). This CDR3 has 16 residues. The CDR3 coding sequence is TGTGCCAGCATGTCCCTTGGGGAGGCCACAGGAGATACGCAGTATTTT. It codes for CASMSLGEATGDTQYF.

The genes are TRBV7-8 and TRBJ1-4; the D gene is possibly TRBD1 (6 bases). CDR1 and CDR2 from the germline V gene are SGHVS and FQNEAQ. Trimming cost V 1 base and J 6 bases, with 9 bases left between them. The CDR3 sequence is 14 residues long. The CDR3 sequence is CASSLDAGDEKLFF. The CDR3 nucleotides read TGTGCCAGCAGCTTAGATGCAGGGGATGAAAAACTGTTTTTT. Filled out from reference TRBV7-8 and TRBJ1-4, the complete variable domain reads GAGVSQSPRYKVAKRGQDVALRCDPISGHVSLFWYQQALGQGPEFLTYFQNEAQLDKSGLPSDRFFAERPEGSVSTLKIQRTQQEDSAVYLCASSLDAGDEKLFFGSGTQLSVL.

Regarding this clone: Other DNA sequences in this sample translate to the same CDR3. The V call is TRBV28, the J call TRBJ2-7, with 10 positions matching TRBD1. Per germline, CDR1 MDHEN and CDR2 SYDVKM. This CDR3 is built from 14 residues. Trimming at V came to 6 bases and at J to 3 bases, leaving 5 bases not matched to a gene. CDR3 residues: CASSQGDRGYEQYF. The CDR3, as DNA: TGTGCCAGCAGCCAGGGGGACAGGGGCTACGAGCAGTACTTC.

This chain connects TRBV2 to TRBJ2-7, with 8 bases that match TRBD2. V gave up 4 bases and J gave up 6 bases; unmatched junction bases: 11. This CDR3 comprises 15 residues. The germline CDR1 and CDR2 sequences are SNHLY and FYNNEI. The CDR3 protein is CASSADGTRMFEQYF. The CDR3 DNA reads as TGTGCCAGCAGTGCGGACGGGACTAGGATGTTCGAGCAGTACTTC.

The genes are TRBV5-5 and TRBJ1-6, with TRBD1 identical over 8 bases. V dropped 2 bases and J dropped 5; count of bases not matched to a gene: 3. Looked up from germline, CDR1 is SGHKS and CDR2 is YYEKEE (reference sequence). There are 15 residues in the CDR3. This CDR3 is CASSFPDRDNSPLHF. The CDR3 DNA reads as TGTGCCAGCAGCTTCCCGGACAGGGATAATTCACCCCTCCACTTT.

This clone has just one count. This chain links TRBV4-1 with TRBJ1-2; a possible D gene is TRBD1 (6 bases). The CDR3 runs 14 residues. With 7 bases removed from V and 4 bases from J, the gap between germline ends came to 16 bases. Germline CDR1 MGHRA, CDR2 YSYEKL. This chain's CDR3 is CASTPIQGSYGYTF. The CDR3 DNA follows: TGCGCCAGCACCCCCATACAGGGATCCTATGGCTACACCTTC.

The chain links TRBV14 to TRBJ1-1; unclear D gene. Germline assignment: CDR1 SGHDN and CDR2 FVKESK. This CDR3 is built from 11 residues. Trimming took off 2 bases at V and 3 bases at J, with 1 base between the two ends. CDR3: CASSQYTEAFF. In DNA, the CDR3 is TGTGCCAGCAGCCAATACACTGAAGCTTTCTTT.

This clone is a singleton in its sample. This sequence joins TRBV5-1 and TRBJ1-1; the D gene is possibly TRBD1 (6 bases). Per germline, CDR1 SGHRS and CDR2 YFSETQ. Trimming left V 4 bases short and J 3 bases short, with 13 bases between. The CDR3 length is 14 residues. Written as DNA, the CDR3 is TGCGCCAGCAGCCCAGGGGACGGAGACACTGAAGCTTTCTTT. Translated: CASSPGDGDTEAFF.

The chain employs TRBV29-1 and TRBJ2-7, with 7 bases fitting TRBD1. This CDR3 is 13 amino acids long. CDR1 and CDR2 (germline): SQVTM, ANQGSEA. The ends lost 6 bases at V and 1 base at J; junction bases unmatched: 6. CDR3 nucleotide sequence: TGCAGCGTATCCGGGACAGTGTCCTACGAGCAGTACTTC. The encoded protein is CSVSGTVSYEQYF.

The chain couples TRBV16 to TRBJ2-7; D tentatively reads TRBD1 or TRBD2 (6 bases each). The CDR3 sequence is 16 residues long. The germline CDR1 and CDR2 sequences are KGHSY and FQNENV. V shed 4 bases and J shed 5 bases, with 21 bases lying between them. CDR3 sequence (DNA): TGTGCCAGCAGCCCACGAGGGGGGAAGATGGGTCACGAGCAGTACTTC. This translates into CASSPRGGKMGHEQYF. The whole variable domain, remainder taken from reference TRBV16 and TRBJ2-7, is GEEVAQTPKHLVRGEGQKAKLYCAPIKGHSYVFWYQQVLKNEFKFLISFQNENVFDETGMPKERFSAKCLPNSPCSLEIQATKLEDSAVYFCASSPRGGKMGHEQYFGPGTRLTVT.

J is TRBJ1-5 and V is TRBV12-5, with D possibly TRBD1 on 6 matching bases. CDR3 size: 15 residues. V was cut by 7 bases and J by 2 bases, with 15 bases left in between. Germline CDR1 reads LGHNT; CDR2 reads FRNRAP. CDR3 protein: CASALTGGGNQPQHF. CDR3 in DNA: TGTGCTAGTGCCCTCACGGGGGGCGGCAATCAGCCCCAGCATTTT.

The rearrangement links TRBV6-5 to TRBJ1-1; maybe TRBD1 (5 bases). This CDR3 has 15 amino acids. Germline values: CDR1 MNHEY, CDR2 SVGAGI. Trimming left V 0 bases short and J 2 bases short, with 10 bases between. The DNA for the CDR3 is TGTGCCAGCAGTTACTCGGGGGTCCCCAACACTGAAGCTTTCTTT. Its protein is CASSYSGVPNTEAFF.

The gene calls are TRBV28 and TRBJ2-2; 8 positions match TRBD2. With 6 bases clipped from V and 0 bases from J, the junction kept 12 bases outside the gene matches. Per germline, CDR1 MDHEN and CDR2 SYDVKM. CDR3 length: 18 residues. The CDR3 is CASSPGGWGSANTGELFF. DNA for the CDR3: TGTGCCAGCAGCCCGGGAGGGTGGGGGTCCGCGAACACCGGGGAGCTGTTTTTT. Supplemented by reference TRBV28 and TRBJ2-2, the full variable domain reads DVKVTQSSRYLVKRTGEKVFLECVQDMDHENMFWYRQDPGLGLRLIYFSYDVKMKEKGDIPEGYSVSREKKERFSLILESASTNQTSMYLCASSPGGWGSANTGELFFGEGSRLTVL.

The V gene is TRBV4-3, the J gene TRBJ1-5; 8 nucleotides align to TRBD1. The CDR3 runs to 17 residues. The V segment lost 0 bases and the J segment 2 bases; nucleotides outside the gene matches: 6. The germline V gene has CDR1 LGHNA and CDR2 YSLEER. The chain's CDR3 is CASSQERKQGGNQPQHF. The DNA for the CDR3 is TGCGCCAGCAGCCAAGAAAGAAAACAGGGGGGCAATCAGCCCCAGCATTTT.

CDR3 sequence (DNA): TGTGCCAGCAGCGGACTAGCGGGCGAGACCCAGTACTTC. Encoded protein: CASSGLAGETQYF. The chain combines TRBV11-2 with TRBJ2-5, with 11 bases aligning to TRBD2. CDR1 and CDR2 (germline): SGHAT, FQNNGV. CDR3 length: 13 amino acids. V shed 5 bases, J shed 5 bases, and the junction held 1 base outside the gene matches.

J is TRBJ1-2 and V is TRBV7-9, with D possibly being TRBD1 (6 bases). The CDR3 is 13 amino acids. V lost 5 bases and J lost 3, with 10 bases in between. Germline V gene sequence: CDR1 SEHNR, CDR2 FQNEAQ (reference sequence). Here the CDR3 DNA reads TGTGCCAGCAGCCCAAGGGGGTACTATGGCTACACCTTC. Protein sequence: CASSPRGYYGYTF. Together with reference TRBV7-9 and TRBJ1-2, the CDR3 gives the full variable domain: DTGVSQNPRHKITKRGQNVTFRCDPISEHNRLYWYRQTLGQGPEFLTYFQNEAQLEKSRLLSDRFSAERPKGSFSTLEIQRTEQGDSAMYLCASSPRGYYGYTFGSGTRLTVV.

The chain carries TRBV7-9 and TRBJ2-5, with D tentatively TRBD2 (5 bases). V was shortened by 1 base and J by 7 bases, with 7 bases between the two germline ends. Germline V gene sequence: CDR1 SEHNR, CDR2 FQNEAQ (reference sequence). This CDR3 is built from 12 residues. The CDR3 protein is CASSLDGGTQYF. CDR3 nucleotides: TGTGCCAGCAGCTTAGATGGAGGGACCCAGTACTTC.

This clone appeared once. The V call is TRBV3-1 (or the pseudogene TRBV3-2), the J call TRBJ1-1; 7 bases are a match to TRBD1. The CDR3 runs 14 residues. Germline V gene data show CDR1 as LGHDT and CDR2 as YNNKEL (reference sequence). Trimming at V came to 2 bases and at J to 1 base, leaving 1 base not matched to a gene. The DNA of the CDR3 is TGTGCCAGCAGCCAACACAGGGGGAACACTGAAGCTTTCTTT. Amino acids: CASSQHRGNTEAFF.

The chain recombines TRBV15 with TRBJ1-2; 10 bases agree with TRBD1. The germline V gene has CDR1 LNHNV and CDR2 YYDKDF (reference sequence). The CDR3 is 14 residues long. The V and J ends lost 5 bases and 8 bases, in that order; junction bases with no gene match: 8. The CDR3 spells CATSGRDRGGGYTF. Written as DNA, the CDR3 is TGTGCCACCAGCGGCCGGGACAGGGGCGGCGGCTACACCTTC. Full variable domain (outside the CDR3, taken from reference TRBV15 and TRBJ1-2): DAMVIQNPRYQVTQFGKPVTLSCSQTLNHNVMYWYQQKSSQAPKLLFHYYDKDFNNEADTPDNFQSRRPNTSFCFLDIRSPGLGDTAMYLCATSGRDRGGGYTFGSGTRLTVV.